Below are 4 T cell receptor beta chains sequenced from a single sample in a study of cytomegalovirus exposure and HLA in healthy donors. Primers included in the PCR were 60 Vbeta and 13 Jbeta primers. The repertoire was sequenced with immunoSEQ multiplex PCR; TCRdb's copy has only in-frame clones and lacks some. The data contain about 270,000 clones, around 66% of them singletons. Input material: PBMCs. The source is a female donor in good health and CMV-seronegative.

The rearrangement uses TRBV9 and TRBJ1-3, with a tentative D call TRBD1 (5 bases). Germline CDR1 SGDLS, CDR2 YYNGEE. CDR3 length: 17 residues. Deletions cut 0 bases from V and 1 base from J, with 14 bases between. CDR3 coding DNA: TGTGCCAGCAGCGTAGGGGCAGGGAGGAAGTCTGGAAACACCATATATTTT. Encoded protein: CASSVGAGRKSGNTIYF.

This chain links TRBV5-1 with TRBJ1-2, with D perhaps TRBD1 (6 bases). The germline CDR1 and CDR2 sequences are SGHRS and YFSETQ. CDR3 size: 14 residues. The V gene lost 0 bases and the J gene lost 8 bases, with 14 bases spanning the gap. The CDR3 loop reads CASSLGEQGSGYTF. DNA of the CDR3: TGCGCCAGCAGCTTGGGTGAACAGGGTAGCGGCTACACCTTC.

The chain links TRBV13 to TRBJ1-1; 9 nucleotides align to TRBD1. The length of the CDR3 is 18 residues. CDR1 is PRHDT, CDR2 FYEKMQ, per germline (reference sequence). Trimming took 5 bases from V and 1 from J; bases not matched to a gene: 14. CDR3 DNA: TGTGCCAGCAGCCGGATGGGACAGGGAGTAGCCTGGAACACTGAAGCTTTCTTT. Translating gives CASSRMGQGVAWNTEAFF.

The chain recombines TRBV4-2 with TRBJ2-2; D might be TRBD1 (6 bases). CDR1 LGHNA and CDR2 YNFKEQ come from the germline V gene. The CDR3 contains 16 residues. The V end lost 0 bases, the J end lost 7 bases, and 15 bases lay between the germline ends. The CDR3 reads CASSQELAGDNGELFF. The CDR3 region has the DNA TGTGCCAGCAGCCAAGAATTAGCAGGGGATAACGGGGAGCTGTTTTTT.